The 20 T cell receptor beta chains reported below all come from one sample, sequenced in a study of blood T cells in healthy people across ages. Together with a sample-barcoded 5' primer, a J-beta primer mix was included in a second PCR lasting about 7 to 11 cycles. TCRdb passed the 5' RACE reads through MiXCR, listing each CDR3 protein once. The repertoire consists of 650,000 to 1,000,000 distinct CDR3 sequences, with around 34% occurring once and the leading ten covering 10% to 15%. Sequenced sample: blood. The receptors were gathered from a man between 18 and 29 years old in good health.

This clonotype showed up many times. The chain combines TRBV20-1 with TRBJ2-1; D possibly corresponds to TRBD2 (5 bases). V dropped 0 bases and J dropped 4 bases, with 13 bases sitting between them. Germline V gives CDR1 DFQATT, CDR2 SNEGSKA (reference sequence). This CDR3 is 15 amino acids long. In DNA form, the CDR3 reads TGCAGTGCTAGAGATCGGGGTTATTCTTACAATGAGCAGTTCTTC. Residues: CSARDRGYSYNEQFF.

The sample holds a few counts of this clonotype. The rearrangement uses TRBV29-1 and TRBJ1-1; D is unclear. The CDR3 is 10 amino acids. The V end lost 6 bases, the J end lost 8 bases, and 10 bases lay between the germline ends. The germline gives CDR1 SQVTM, CDR2 ANQGSEA. In DNA, the CDR3 is TGCAGCGTCGGTAGCGGAGAAGCTTTCTTT. This translates into CSVGSGEAFF.

This clonotype was found a few times. The rearrangement links TRBV20-1 to TRBJ2-7; 7 nucleotides agree with TRBD2. This CDR3 has 13 amino acids. The germline V gene has CDR1 DFQATT and CDR2 SNEGSKA (reference sequence). V lost 3 bases, J lost 2 bases, and 4 bases stayed unmatched. In DNA, the CDR3 is TGCAGTGCTAGTGGTCTAGCGGCCTACGAGCAGTACTTC. Its translation is CSASGLAAYEQYF.

The chain uses TRBV7-6 and TRBJ2-2; D may be TRBD2 (6 bases). Germline V gives CDR1 SGHVS, CDR2 FNYEAQ. The CDR3 sequence is 17 residues long. Trimming took 1 base from V and 5 from J, leaving 17 bases between them. The CDR3 loop reads CASSLVRRLVRTGELFF. Here the CDR3 DNA reads TGTGCCAGCAGCTTAGTTCGGAGACTAGTAAGAACCGGGGAGCTGTTTTTT. Variable domain in full (rest from reference TRBV7-6 and TRBJ2-2): GAGVSQSPRYKVTKRGQDVALRCDPISGHVSLYWYRQALGQGPEFLTYFNYEAQQDKSGLPNDRFSAERPEGSISTLTIQRTEQRDSAMYRCASSLVRRLVRTGELFFGEGSRLTVL.

The CDR3: CSASPGGVGQPQHF. DNA of the CDR3: TGCAGTGCTAGTCCAGGGGGAGTGGGTCAGCCCCAGCATTTT. The chain is built from TRBV20-1 and TRBJ1-5; 7 positions match TRBD1. CDR1 DFQATT and CDR2 SNEGSKA come from the germline V gene (reference sequence). The CDR3 runs 14 residues. Trimming cost V 3 bases and J 6 bases; bases outside gene matches: 8.

In the case of this clonotype: A much larger clonotype is one base distant, so this may be a read error. J is TRBJ2-1 and V is TRBV4-3; the match to TRBD2 covers 7 bases. Germline CDR1 is LGHNA and CDR2 is YSLEER. The CDR3 contains 15 residues. After removal of 1 base from V and 4 bases from J, the junction contained 4 bases not matched to a gene. The CDR3 loop is CASSQGDGGYNEQFF. As DNA, the CDR3 is TGCGCCAGCAGCCAAGGGGACGGGGGGTACAATGAGCAGTTCTTC.

This clonotype has only a few counts. The V and J genes are TRBV6-1 and TRBJ1-6; TRBD1 aligns across 7 bases. CDR1 is MNHNS and CDR2 is SASEGT in the germline V gene. After removal of 0 bases from V and 9 bases from J, the junction contained 5 bases not matched to a gene. This CDR3 comprises 15 residues. The CDR3 DNA follows: TGTGCCAGCAGTGAAGCTAGGGGGACAGTTTCACCCCTCCACTTT. Protein: CASSEARGTVSPLHF.

Notes on this clonotype: Because it lacks the conserved phenylalanine or tryptophan at the end, this CDR3 is likely a read error. The genes are TRBV27 and TRBJ2-1, with TRBD2 matching 13 bases. Germline CDR1 is MNHEY and CDR2 is SMNVEV (reference sequence). CDR3 length: 16 amino acids. V lost 4 bases to trimming and J lost 4 bases; unmatched junction nucleotides: 4. The CDR3 reads CASSSRLAGGYNEQFL. The DNA of the CDR3 is TGTGCCAGCAGTTCTCGACTAGCGGGGGGTTACAATGAGCAGTTCTTG.

This clonotype was picked up a small number of times. V usage is TRBV27 and J usage is TRBJ2-1, with 9 bases matching TRBD1. The junction had 12 bases not matched to a gene; V was cut back by 3 bases and J by 6 bases. The CDR3 extends over 17 amino acids. From germline, CDR1 is MNHEY and CDR2 SMNVEV (reference sequence). The CDR3 is CASSFTPTGGRINEQFF. In DNA, the CDR3 is TGTGCCAGCAGTTTCACCCCCACAGGGGGCCGGATCAATGAGCAGTTCTTC.

The chain recombines TRBV4-2 with TRBJ1-2; D may be TRBD1 (5 bases). The CDR3 is 15 residues long. The V end was cut by 0 bases, the J end by 8 bases, with 16 bases between. Germline V gene lookup returns CDR1 LGHNA and CDR2 YNFKEQ. The CDR3: CASSQDRGVAWGYTF. The CDR3 coding sequence is TGTGCCAGCAGCCAAGATCGGGGGGTGGCTTGGGGCTACACCTTC.

The chain is built from TRBV9 and TRBJ2-1, with 11 bases fitting TRBD2. J lost 7 bases, V lost 4 bases, and 10 bases had no gene match. This CDR3 has 16 residues. Germline CDR1 and CDR2: SGDLS and YYNGEE. The DNA for the CDR3 is TGTGCCAGCAGCTACTCAGGGCTAGCGGGGGGAAATGAGCAGTTCTTC. Encoded protein: CASSYSGLAGGNEQFF. The full variable domain, completed using reference TRBV9 and TRBJ2-1, is DSGVTQTPKHLITATGQRVTLRCSPRSGDLSVYWYQQSLDQGLQFLIQYYNGEERAKGNILERFSAQQFPDLHSELNLSSLELGDSALYFCASSYSGLAGGNEQFFGPGTRLTVL.

This chain connects TRBV5-1 to TRBJ1-1, with D maybe TRBD1 (5 bases). Germline CDR1 is SGHRS and CDR2 is YFSETQ. The CDR3 extends over 17 amino acids. The germline V and J ends were trimmed by 3 bases and 0 bases, with 18 bases remaining between them. The CDR3: CASSWIPGRLLNTEAFF. As DNA, the CDR3 is TGCGCCAGCAGCTGGATTCCGGGACGGCTCCTGAACACTGAAGCTTTCTTT.

This clonotype was seen only a few times. V is TRBV20-1 and J is TRBJ1-2; D perhaps matches TRBD1 (5 bases). V was shortened by 4 bases and J by 7 bases, with 10 bases between the two germline ends. Per germline, CDR1 DFQATT and CDR2 SNEGSKA (reference sequence). The CDR3 has 11 amino acids. The CDR3 spells CSAIGVCGYTF. The CDR3 region has the DNA TGCAGTGCTATAGGGGTATGTGGCTACACCTTC.

The chain is built from TRBV20-1 and TRBJ2-1, with 8 positions matching TRBD1. The germline gives CDR1 DFQATT, CDR2 SNEGSKA (reference sequence). The trim removed 6 bases at V and 8 bases at J, leaving 6 bases unmatched. The CDR3 contains 12 residues. CDR3 bases: TGCAGTGCCCCTCAGGGGGCCGATGAGCAGTTCTTC. It codes for CSAPQGADEQFF.

About this clonotype: The germline gene is not matched at one end of the junction; a read error may be the cause. The chain couples TRBV20-1 to TRBJ1-4, with no clear D. The CDR3 runs to 15 residues. Germline assignment: CDR1 DFQATT and CDR2 SNEGSKA (reference sequence). In nucleotides, the CDR3 is TGCAGTACTAGAGATCAGCACATGCCCCTCGAAAAACTGTTTTTT. Its protein product is CSTRDQHMPLEKLFF.

The CDR3 loop reads CASSFFSGDGVNEQFF. The CDR3 region has the DNA TGTGCCAGCAGTTTCTTTAGCGGGGATGGGGTCAATGAGCAGTTCTTC. The rearrangement uses TRBV12-3 or TRBV12-4 and TRBJ2-1; TRBD2 aligns across 8 bases. CDR3 length: 16 residues. V gave up 3 bases and J gave up 6 bases; unmatched junction bases: 10.

CDR3 protein: CASRAGQNYEQYF. The CDR3 nucleotides are TGTGCCAGCAGAGCGGGACAAAACTACGAGCAGTACTTC. The V and J genes are TRBV6-6 and TRBJ2-7; D may be TRBD2 (7 bases). Trimming stripped 6 bases from V and 3 bases from J, with 12 bases between. Per germline, CDR1 MNHNY and CDR2 SVGAGI (reference sequence). CDR3 length equals 13 residues.

V gene TRBV6-5 combines with J gene TRBJ2-2, with D possibly being TRBD1 or TRBD2 (6 bases each). Germline V CDR1 and CDR2: MNHEY, SVGAGI. The V gene lost 2 bases and the J gene lost 4 bases, with 11 bases spanning the gap. This CDR3 has 15 residues. The CDR3 reads CASSYRGAGTGELFF. The CDR3 nucleotides are TGTGCCAGCAGTTACAGGGGGGCGGGCACCGGGGAGCTGTTTTTT.

V gene TRBV5-1 combines with J gene TRBJ1-5, with D maybe TRBD1 (5 bases). The germline gives CDR1 SGHRS, CDR2 YFSETQ. The length of the CDR3 is 14 residues. V was clipped by 0 bases and J by 5 bases, with 9 bases between them. For the CDR3, the DNA is TGCGCCAGCAGCTTGGAAGGGGTGGATCAGCCCCAGCATTTT. It codes for CASSLEGVDQPQHF.

The V and J genes are TRBV27 and TRBJ2-7; no reliable D call. CDR3 length: 15 amino acids. V was cut by 2 bases and J by 0 bases, with 11 bases left in between. Germline V gives CDR1 MNHEY, CDR2 SMNVEV (reference sequence). The CDR3 spells CASSLGTWNSYEQYF. DNA for the CDR3: TGTGCCAGCAGTTTAGGAACCTGGAACTCCTACGAGCAGTACTTC.